The 14 T cell receptor beta chains given below trace back to one sample, sequenced in a study of T-cell reconstitution after alpha-beta-depleted transplantation in children (dated by TCRdb to 2015 to 2016). Library creation used PCR. Sequencing instrument: Illumina HiSeq 2500. To normalize quantification of the TCRbeta repertoire, the TCR libraries were built with molecular barcoding that relied on unique molecular identifiers. Using fastp trimming at Q25 and MiXCR clonotype assembly, TCRdb reanalyzed the public sequencing data and kept in-frame beta chains. Each record represents a unique CDR3 protein, reported with the most common genes and DNA among its rows. The sample contains about 200,000 distinct CDR3 sequences, more than 15% of them found a single time. The ten largest clones capture 35% to 50% of the sample. Sample treatment or condition, as interpreted from the label and publication: allogeneic hematopoietic cell transplantation with graft depleted of TCRalphabeta T cells and CD19 B cells.

Sequencing used PBMCs, mostly from graft donor cells, obtained 360 days after TCRalphabeta/CD19-depleted stem cell transplant. These receptors came from a male patient under 10 years old who had a stem cell transplant for acute lymphoblastic leukemia, so the T cells may come from the graft donor.

A few counts support this clonotype. The genes are TRBV11-3 and TRBJ2-3; D may be TRBD2 (5 bases). Germline V CDR1 and CDR2: SGHNT, YENEEA. Deletions cut 5 bases from V and 2 bases from J, with 17 bases between. This CDR3 has 16 amino acids. CDR3 DNA sequence: TGTGCCAGCAGCCCAGGTGGGTTAGCGCACACAGATACGCAGTATTTT. Translated: CASSPGGLAHTDTQYF.

The rearrangement uses TRBV7-9 and TRBJ1-1, with D unresolved. The ends were cut back, 1 base at V and 5 bases at J, with 8 bases in the middle. Germline CDR1 SEHNR, CDR2 FQNEAQ (reference sequence). There are 13 residues in the CDR3. The CDR3 region is CASSLGGQTEAFF. Here the CDR3 DNA reads TGTGCCAGCAGCTTAGGTGGGCAGACTGAAGCTTTCTTT.

The chain is built from TRBV18 and TRBJ2-6; D gene ambiguous. This CDR3 comprises 17 residues. The germline gives CDR1 KGHSH, CDR2 LQKENI. Trimming pared 3 bases from V and 4 bases from J, leaving 16 bases between. The CDR3: CASSPRLGSVGANVLTF. The CDR3 DNA reads as TGTGCCAGCTCACCGAGGCTCGGCTCGGTCGGGGCCAACGTCCTGACTTTC.

This chain joins TRBV11-2 and TRBJ2-6; possible D gene TRBD2, 5 bases. Per the germline V gene, CDR1 is SGHAT and CDR2 is FQNNGV. This CDR3 has 20 amino acids. V was pared by 4 bases and J by 0 bases, with 22 bases between. CDR3 nucleotides: TGTGCCAGCAGCTCGCTCCGGGGAATGGACGGGAACTCTGGGGCCAACGTCCTGACTTTC. It translates to CASSSLRGMDGNSGANVLTF.

The chain employs TRBV2 and TRBJ1-5, with D perhaps TRBD1 (5 bases). The CDR3 loop spans 17 amino acids. Germline CDR1 is SNHLY and CDR2 is FYNNEI. Trimming stripped 2 bases from V and 0 bases from J, with 14 bases between. CDR3 nucleotide sequence: TGTGCCAGCAGTGAATCGGGGAAGGGGCATAGCAATCAGCCCCAGCATTTT. It codes for CASSESGKGHSNQPQHF.

This clonotype was picked up a small number of times. The chain uses TRBV28 and TRBJ2-1; unclear D gene. V was pared by 3 bases and J by 4 bases, with 13 bases between. Germline-derived CDR1 and CDR2 are MDHEN and SYDVKM. The CDR3 has 15 amino acids. The CDR3 DNA follows: TGTGCCAGCAGTTTTCGCGGAAAACCTTACAATGAGCAGTTCTTC. Residues: CASSFRGKPYNEQFF.

This clonotype has just a few counts. J is TRBJ2-1 and V is TRBV20-1; D gene ambiguous. Trimming took off 3 bases at V and 10 bases at J, with 4 bases between the two ends. CDR1 is DFQATT and CDR2 is SNEGSKA in the germline V gene (reference sequence). The CDR3 is 9 amino acids. CDR3 sequence: CSASGEQFF. In DNA form, the CDR3 reads TGCAGTGCTAGTGGGGAGCAGTTCTTC.

The V call is TRBV5-1, the J call TRBJ1-1; D is possibly TRBD1 (6 bases). The CDR3 totals 15 residues. Per the germline V gene, CDR1 is SGHRS and CDR2 is YFSETQ. V was shortened by 2 bases and J by 2 bases, with 13 bases between the two germline ends. CDR3 sequence reads: CASSLFGGHNTEAFF. CDR3 in DNA: TGCGCCAGCAGCTTATTTGGGGGGCACAACACTGAAGCTTTCTTT.

This clonotype came up a few times. V is TRBV7-2 and J is TRBJ2-1, with TRBD2 matching over 9 bases. Losses at the gene ends were 5 bases for V and 6 bases for J; bases not matched to a gene: 11. Germline CDR1 and CDR2: SGHTA and FQGNSA. CDR3 length: 16 amino acids. This chain's CDR3 is CASSPQGRGGFNEQFF. The CDR3 DNA sequence: TGTGCCAGCAGCCCCCAAGGGCGGGGGGGCTTCAATGAGCAGTTCTTC.

As to this clonotype: The missing conserved phenylalanine or tryptophan at the end of this CDR3 makes a read error likely. The rearrangement uses TRBV20-1 and TRBJ1-4, with unresolved D. Trimming stripped 2 bases from V and 0 bases from J, with 7 bases between. This CDR3 contains 14 residues. Germline values: CDR1 DFQATT, CDR2 SNEGSKA (reference sequence). The CDR3 loop reads CSARRTTTNEKLFY. CDR3 DNA sequence: TGCAGTGCTAGACGGACCACAACTAATGAAAAACTGTTTTAT.

This chain links TRBV27 with TRBJ2-3; unclear D gene. Trimming shortened V by 2 bases and J by 2 bases, and 20 bases separated the two germline ends. Germline lookup yields CDR1 MNHEY and CDR2 SMNVEV (reference sequence). The CDR3 is 18 amino acids. CDR3 loop: CASSLGSESPVFTDTQYF. CDR3 coding DNA: TGTGCCAGCAGTTTAGGCTCCGAATCTCCGGTGTTCACAGATACGCAGTATTTT.

This clonotype came up a few times. CDR3 sequence (DNA): TGTGCCAGCAGCGTGGATTTCCCTAGCACAGATACGCAGTATTTT. It codes for CASSVDFPSTDTQYF. The chain uses TRBV9 and TRBJ2-3, with unresolved D. Germline V CDR1 and CDR2: SGDLS, YYNGEE. Trimming shortened V by 2 bases and J by 0 bases, and 10 bases separated the two germline ends. This CDR3 comprises 15 residues.

The gene calls are TRBV7-2 and TRBJ1-2; possibly TRBD1 for D (6 bases). This CDR3 region has 15 residues. Germline V CDR1 and CDR2: SGHTA, FQGNSA. Trimming shortened V by 0 bases and J by 2 bases, and 10 bases separated the two germline ends. CDR3 sequence reads: CASSLAPTGNYGYTF. For the CDR3, the DNA is TGTGCCAGCAGCTTAGCCCCCACAGGGAACTATGGCTACACCTTC.

The chain combines TRBV15 with TRBJ2-1; D ambiguous. The germline V and J ends were trimmed by 3 bases and 4 bases, with 13 bases remaining between them. The length of the CDR3 is 15 residues. Per germline, CDR1 LNHNV and CDR2 YYDKDF (reference sequence). In nucleotides, the CDR3 is TGTGCCACCAGCAGGGAAGGAACAGTATACAATGAGCAGTTCTTC. This sequence encodes CATSREGTVYNEQFF.